A single sample is the source of the 10 T cell receptor beta chains below, sequenced in a study of T cell responses to AZD1222 COVID-19 vaccine. Produced via immunoSEQ multiplex PCR; TCRdb's table is partial and in-frame only. Of 50,000 to 60,000 clones in the sample, about 80% were seen once. The sample in question was peripheral blood, obtained 28 days after the second AZD1222 dose. Receptor source: an adult who received the AZD1222 COVID-19 vaccine.

The rearrangement uses TRBV7-2 and TRBJ2-3; 7 nucleotides line up with TRBD1. Germline CDR1 and CDR2: SGHTA and FQGNSA. Unmatched junction bases numbered 10, after V lost 5 bases and J lost 8 bases. This CDR3 region has 14 residues. The CDR3 spells CASSQDISGGTQYF. CDR3 coding DNA: TGTGCCAGCAGCCAAGATATTTCAGGGGGTACGCAGTATTTT.

The chain has TRBV7-9 and TRBJ2-5; D might be TRBD2 (5 bases). The V end lost 7 bases, the J end lost 1 base, and 13 bases lay between the germline ends. The CDR3 has 14 amino acids. Germline V gene sequence: CDR1 SEHNR, CDR2 FQNEAQ (reference sequence). For the CDR3, the DNA is TGTGCCAGCACGCCCCGAGGGCCCCAAGAGACCCAGTACTTC. Its translation is CASTPRGPQETQYF.

The chain couples TRBV5-1 to TRBJ2-5; 8 nucleotides agree with TRBD1. CDR1 and CDR2 (germline): SGHRS, YFSETQ. With 4 bases clipped from V and 5 bases from J, the junction kept 7 bases outside the gene matches. The CDR3 covers 14 residues. The CDR3 bases are TGCGCCAGCAGCCCAGGACAGGGAAGGGAGACCCAGTACTTC. It is translated as CASSPGQGRETQYF.

The chain couples TRBV2 to TRBJ1-2, with TRBD1 matching 8 bases. Germline V lookup: CDR1 SNHLY, CDR2 FYNNEI. The CDR3 spans 15 residues. V trimming: 3 bases; J trimming: 1 base; junction bases outside the gene matches: 4. The CDR3 DNA is TGTGCCAGCAGTGACCGGACAGGGATTAACTATGGCTACACCTTC. This codes for CASSDRTGINYGYTF.

The chain has TRBV30 and TRBJ1-5; no definite D call. Per the germline V gene, CDR1 is GTSNPN and CDR2 is SVGIG (reference sequence). With 2 bases removed from V and 3 bases from J, the gap between germline ends came to 8 bases. The CDR3 runs 13 residues. In DNA, the CDR3 is TGTGCCTGGAGTTCGGGCAACAATCAGCCCCAGCATTTT. It translates to CAWSSGNNQPQHF. The whole variable domain, remainder taken from reference TRBV30 and TRBJ1-5, is SQTIHQWPATLVQPVGSPLSLECTVEGTSNPNLYWYRQAAGRGLQLLFYSVGIGQISSEVPQNLSASRPQDRQFILSSKKLLLSDSGFYLCAWSSGNNQPQHFGDGTRLSIL.

V usage is TRBV18 and J usage is TRBJ2-7, with unresolved D. The germline gives CDR1 KGHSH, CDR2 LQKENI. The CDR3 length is 14 residues. Trimming took 0 bases from V and 0 from J, leaving 6 bases between them. DNA of the CDR3: TGTGCCAGCTCACCACCGGCGGACTCCTACGAGCAGTACTTC. It codes for CASSPPADSYEQYF.

The rearrangement uses TRBV6-1 and TRBJ2-5; D tentatively reads TRBD1 or TRBD2 (5 bases each). Trimming removed 0 bases at V and 7 bases at J, with 12 bases between. This CDR3 is 14 amino acids long. Germline V gene data show CDR1 as MNHNS and CDR2 as SASEGT. CDR3 sequence reads: CASSEARGLGTQYF. CDR3 nucleotide sequence: TGTGCCAGCAGTGAAGCTCGGGGCTTGGGGACCCAGTACTTC.

This chain links TRBV6-5 with TRBJ1-1; tentatively, D is TRBD1 (5 bases). Germline V CDR1 and CDR2: MNHEY, SVGAGI. V shed 4 bases and J shed 1 base, with 10 bases lying between them. The CDR3 length is 14 residues. CDR3 sequence (DNA): TGTGCCAGCAGTTCCAGGGCGGGGAACACTGAAGCTTTCTTT. Encoded protein: CASSSRAGNTEAFF.

V is TRBV21-1 and J is TRBJ1-1; the DNA was not compared with TRBD1, the D call given in the table. TRBV21-1 has pseudogene status. The CDR3 covers 15 residues. This chain's CDR3 is CASSKLVTGDTEAFF. The CDR3 DNA sequence: TGTGCCAGCAGCAAACTGGTGACAGGGGACACTGAAGCTTTCTTT.

The chain links TRBV6-5 to TRBJ1-5, with no clear D. The CDR3 sequence is 14 residues long. CDR1 and CDR2 from the germline V gene are MNHEY and SVGAGI. The V end lost 6 bases, the J end lost 6 bases, and 15 bases lay between the germline ends. The CDR3 DNA is TGTGCCAGCAGATTCGAACAGAGTGGTCAGCCCCAGCATTTT. Its protein is CASRFEQSGQPQHF.